This T cell receptor (beta chain) comes out of a study of blood T cell repertoires in COVID-19. In the study overall: Samples came from the United States, Italy and Spain, spanning acute and convalescent COVID-19.

V was cut by 4 bases and J by 0 bases, with 12 bases left in between. This CDR3 has 15 residues. The germline gives CDR1 LNHDA, CDR2 SQIVND (reference sequence). Methods used by the authors: Counts of nucleated cells, estimated from reference gene primer amplification, were obtained. Using immunoSEQ multiplex PCR, the repertoire was profiled, and TCRdb retains in-frame clones only, with some absent. D and trimming were read from the DNA, whereas the V and J calls and clone size are those reported in that table. The repertoire includes under 130,000 clones, around 83% of them detected once, and less than 2.5% sits in the top ten.

The source is a human donor in a cohort sampled during active COVID-19. The chain joins TRBV19 to TRBJ2-5; D call uncertain. The specimen sequenced was peripheral blood. Here the CDR3 reads CASSTGGVYQETQYF. The CDR3 DNA reads as TGTGCCAGTAGTACTGGCGGCGTGTACCAAGAGACCCAGTACTTC.